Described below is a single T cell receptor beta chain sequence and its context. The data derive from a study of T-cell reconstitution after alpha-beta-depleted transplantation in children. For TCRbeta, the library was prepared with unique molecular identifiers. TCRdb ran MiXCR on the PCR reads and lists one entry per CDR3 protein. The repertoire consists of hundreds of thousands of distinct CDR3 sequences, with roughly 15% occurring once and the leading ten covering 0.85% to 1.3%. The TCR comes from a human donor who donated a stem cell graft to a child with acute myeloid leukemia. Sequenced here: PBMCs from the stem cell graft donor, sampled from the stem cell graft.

The CDR3 sequence: CASSLSPRSLGSYNEQFF. The CDR3 DNA is TGTGCCAGCAGTTTGTCCCCCCGCTCCCTCGGGTCCTACAATGAGCAGTTCTTC. The rearrangement uses TRBV12-3 or TRBV12-4 and TRBJ2-1; no reliable D call. V was cut by 3 bases and J by 1 base, with 19 bases left in between. This CDR3 comprises 18 residues.